This TCR beta chain was observed in a study of cytomegalovirus exposure and HLA in healthy donors. Germline V lookup: CDR1 SSHAT, CDR2 FNYEAQ (reference sequence). The CDR3 is made up of 15 amino acids. The PCR employed 60 Vbeta primers together with 13 Jbeta primers. Repertoires were generated with immunoSEQ multiplex PCR, while TCRdb's copy carries only in-frame clones and drops some. Here the sample spans about 96,000 clones, about four fifths being singletons. The count of this clone is one. Sequence at one end of the junction differs from germline and may be a read error. V is TRBV7-7 and J is TRBJ2-5, with 11 bases lining up with TRBD1. This sequence originates from a woman in her 70s in good health and CMV-seropositive. The material sequenced was PBMCs. The CDR3 region is CASSLGTGGRETQYF. CDR3 nucleotides: TGTGCTAGCAGCTTAGGGACAGGGGGAAGGGAGACCCAGTACTTC.